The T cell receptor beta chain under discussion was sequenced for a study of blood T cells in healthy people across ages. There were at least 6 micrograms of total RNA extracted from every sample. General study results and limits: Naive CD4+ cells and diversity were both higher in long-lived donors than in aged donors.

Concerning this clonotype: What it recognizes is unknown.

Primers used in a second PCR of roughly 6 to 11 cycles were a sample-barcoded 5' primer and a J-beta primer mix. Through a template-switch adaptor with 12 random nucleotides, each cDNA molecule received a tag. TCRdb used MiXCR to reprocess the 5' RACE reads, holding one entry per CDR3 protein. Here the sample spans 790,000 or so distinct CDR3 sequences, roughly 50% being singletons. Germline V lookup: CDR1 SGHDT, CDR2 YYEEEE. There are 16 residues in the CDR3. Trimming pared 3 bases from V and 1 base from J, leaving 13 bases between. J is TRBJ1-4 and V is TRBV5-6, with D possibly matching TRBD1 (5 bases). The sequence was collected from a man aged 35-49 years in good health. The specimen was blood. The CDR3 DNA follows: TGTGCCAGCAGCTCCCTGGGGCTGAGAACTAATGAAAAACTGTTTTTT. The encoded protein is CASSSLGLRTNEKLFF. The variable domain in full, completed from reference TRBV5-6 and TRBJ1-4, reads DAGVTQSPTHLIKTRGQQVTLRCSPKSGHDTVSWYQQALGQGPQFIFQYYEEEERQRGNFPDRFSGHQFPNYSSELNVNALLLGDSALYLCASSSLGLRTNEKLFFGSGTQLSVL.